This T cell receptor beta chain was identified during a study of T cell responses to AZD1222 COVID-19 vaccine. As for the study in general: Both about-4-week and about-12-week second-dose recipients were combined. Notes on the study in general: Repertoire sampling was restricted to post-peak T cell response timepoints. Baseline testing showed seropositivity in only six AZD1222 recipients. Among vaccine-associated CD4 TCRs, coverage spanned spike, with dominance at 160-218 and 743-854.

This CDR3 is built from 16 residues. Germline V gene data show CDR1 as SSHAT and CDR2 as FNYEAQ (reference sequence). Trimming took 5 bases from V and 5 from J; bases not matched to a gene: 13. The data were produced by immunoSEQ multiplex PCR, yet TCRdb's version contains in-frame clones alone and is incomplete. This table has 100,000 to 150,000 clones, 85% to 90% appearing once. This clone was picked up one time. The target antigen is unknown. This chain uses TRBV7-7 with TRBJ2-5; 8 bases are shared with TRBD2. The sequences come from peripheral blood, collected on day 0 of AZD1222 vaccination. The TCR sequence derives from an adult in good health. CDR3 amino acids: CASSPGVAGPGETQYF. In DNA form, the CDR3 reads TGTGCCAGCAGCCCGGGGGTAGCGGGGCCCGGGGAGACCCAGTACTTC.